The rows below give T cell receptor beta chains drawn from one sample of a study of shared clonotypes between healthy human individuals. Assay: immunoSEQ multiplex PCR; the TCRdb copy retains only in-frame clones and omits some. The data hold 1,500,000 or so clones, with around 98.5% observed a single time. Material for sequencing was naive CD4+ T cells sorted from blood. All receptors come from a man aged 25-40 years in good health. The CDR3 runs from the conserved cysteine through the conserved F or W. Fields, in order: V gene, J gene, clone size, D gene, CDR3 protein, CDR3 DNA. The D gene is left open where the match is weak. Expanded clones are given a class, and other clones once, few, many or no size at all.

v_call: TRBV27
j_call: TRBJ1-2
clone_size: .
d_call: TRBD1
cdr3_aa: CASSPARQGSYGYTF
cdr3_nt: TGTGCCAGCAGTCCCGCCCGACAGGGGTCTTATGGCTACACCTTC

v_call: TRBV5-1
j_call: TRBJ2-7
clone_size: .
d_call: .
cdr3_aa: CASSLREGEVGEQYF
cdr3_nt: TGCGCCAGCAGCTTGAGAGAGGGTGAAGTAGGCGAGCAGTACTTC

v_call: TRBV7-9
j_call: TRBJ2-3
clone_size: .
d_call: .
cdr3_aa: CASSWGSTDTQYF
cdr3_nt: TGTGCCAGCAGCTGGGGTTCCACAGATACGCAGTATTTT

v_call: TRBV19
j_call: TRBJ1-1
clone_size: .
d_call: .
cdr3_aa: CASTSLGGNTEAFF
cdr3_nt: TGTGCCAGTACCAGCCTGGGGGGCAACACTGAAGCTTTCTTT

v_call: TRBV14
j_call: TRBJ2-3
clone_size: once
d_call: .
cdr3_aa: CASSQEQTWSRADTQYF
cdr3_nt: TGTGCCAGCAGCCAAGAACAAACTTGGAGCAGGGCAGATACGCAGTATTTT

v_call: TRBV5-8
j_call: TRBJ2-7
clone_size: .
d_call: .
cdr3_aa: CASSSAFILGQYF
cdr3_nt: TGTGCCAGCAGCTCCGCTTTTATTCTCGGGCAGTACTTC

v_call: TRBV19
j_call: TRBJ2-1
clone_size: .
d_call: .
cdr3_aa: CATAVRGRDEQFF
cdr3_nt: TGTGCCACCGCCGTGCGGGGTCGCGATGAGCAGTTCTTC

v_call: TRBV5-1
j_call: TRBJ2-5
clone_size: once
d_call: .
cdr3_aa: CASSLLAASQETQYF
cdr3_nt: TGCGCCAGCAGCTTGTTAGCCGCGTCCCAAGAGACCCAGTACTTC

v_call: TRBV18
j_call: TRBJ2-2
clone_size: .
d_call: .
cdr3_aa: CASSPRPQGPAGELFF
cdr3_nt: TGTGCCAGCTCGCCAAGACCACAGGGCCCGGCCGGGGAGCTGTTTTTT

v_call: TRBV6-1
j_call: TRBJ1-2
clone_size: .
d_call: .
cdr3_aa: CASSESWGNYGYTF
cdr3_nt: TGTGCCAGCAGTGAAAGTTGGGGCAACTATGGCTACACCTTC

v_call: TRBV5-4
j_call: TRBJ2-2
clone_size: once
d_call: .
cdr3_aa: CASSSVKTGTGELFF
cdr3_nt: TGTGCCAGCAGCTCTGTTAAAACAGGGACCGGGGAGCTGTTTTTT

v_call: TRBV28
j_call: TRBJ2-1
clone_size: .
d_call: .
cdr3_aa: CASSLSFYNEQFF
cdr3_nt: TGTGCCAGCAGTTTAAGTTTCTACAATGAGCAGTTCTTC

v_call: TRBV10-2
j_call: TRBJ2-1
clone_size: .
d_call: .
cdr3_aa: CASMVVWDEQFF
cdr3_nt: TGCGCCAGCATGGTAGTTTGGGATGAGCAGTTCTTC

v_call: TRBV18
j_call: TRBJ1-1
clone_size: .
d_call: .
cdr3_aa: CASSPAKSTEAFF
cdr3_nt: TGTGCCAGCTCACCAGCAAAATCCACTGAAGCTTTCTTT

v_call: TRBV28
j_call: TRBJ1-5
clone_size: .
d_call: TRBD1
cdr3_aa: CASKLSGTGNNQPQHF
cdr3_nt: TGTGCCAGCAAACTCTCCGGGACAGGTAACAATCAGCCCCAGCATTTT